One and the same sample provided the 4 T cell receptor beta chains below, sequenced in a study of molecular identifiers for immune sequencing clone quantification. Using its own MiXCR run on the PCR reads, TCRdb lists one record per CDR3 protein. Of 85,000 to 100,000 distinct CDR3 sequences detected, 20% to 25% appear once; the ten largest clones hold under 1%. The specimen was naive CD8+ T cells from blood, with Jurkat cell RNA spiked in. As to subset: FACS-sorted CD8+CD4-CCR7+CD45RA+ naive T cells. The receptors were gathered from a human donor in good health. Some libraries in this study had Jurkat cell RNA spiked in.

This clonotype came up a few times. A read error may be the cause here, since a much bigger clone is one base away. This chain links TRBV7-2 with TRBJ2-1, with TRBD1 identical over 12 bases. Germline V gene data show CDR1 as SGHTA and CDR2 as FQGNSA. After removal of 1 base from V and 5 bases from J, the junction contained 6 bases not matched to a gene. This CDR3 is built from 17 residues. The CDR3 bases are TGTGCCAGCAGCTTAGTGGCCGGGACAGGGGGCGACAATGAGCAGTTCTTC. Protein: CASSLVAGTGGDNEQFF.

This clonotype came up many times. The chain is built from TRBV7-2 and TRBJ2-1; 8 bases line up with TRBD2. There are 18 residues in the CDR3. V shed 0 bases and J 2 bases; nucleotides not matched to a gene: 9. CDR1 is SGHTA, CDR2 FQGNSA, per germline. The CDR3 nucleotides are TGTGCCAGCAGCTTAGCGGAGAGCGGGAGTGATCCCTACAATGAGCAGTTCTTC. This codes for CASSLAESGSDPYNEQFF.

A remark on this clonotype: Since a much larger clone is just one base distant, this may be a read error. Since no conserved phenylalanine or tryptophan closes the CDR3, a read error is the likely cause. The chain couples TRBV7-2 to TRBJ2-7; D is uncertain. V was pared by 3 bases and J by 3 bases, with 9 bases between. This CDR3 is built from 13 residues. From germline, CDR1 is SGHTA and CDR2 FQGNSA. As DNA, the CDR3 is TGTGCCAGCAGCTTTAGTCGCCTCTACGAGCAGTACTTA. Encoded protein: CASSFSRLYEQYL.

At least ten counts were recorded for this clonotype. J is TRBJ2-3 and V is TRBV27, with D perhaps being TRBD1 or TRBD2 (6 bases each). Germline V gives CDR1 MNHEY, CDR2 SMNVEV (reference sequence). Trimming took off 5 bases at V and 1 base at J, with 13 bases between the two ends. This CDR3 is built from 15 residues. The CDR3 here is CASSPGDFGTDTQYF. DNA for the CDR3: TGTGCCAGCAGTCCAGGGGACTTTGGCACAGATACGCAGTATTTT.